What follows describes a single TCR beta chain. This clonotype was seen a few times. It lacks a known antigen. One base away there is no much larger clone; base qualities are not given. TCR beta CDR3 regions were amplified from RNA transcripts. The first round of RT-PCR for the TCR CDR3 was performed with the HTBI primer set and the Qiagen OneStep RT-PCR kit. The libraries were constructed in a second round of multiplex PCR and then size-selected and purified. Sequencing of the libraries was done on an Illumina HiSeq2000 using paired-end 100 bp reads. The published analysis was carried out like this. SOAPnuke was used to process the raw data, throwing out any read that contained adapters or uncalled bases, had a mean Phred below 15, or lacked an exact constant-primer or identifier match. COPE v1.2.5 was used to merge the high-quality paired reads, and each unique nucleotide sequence was defined as a clonotype. MiTCR v1.1 was used to align the clonotypes against IMGT TRBV, TRBD and TRBJ reference segments. Analysis was restricted to V-J combinations with a frequency above 0.0001, which covered 99.2% of repertoires. A TCS score was defined as the ratio between F50 (clonal expansion) and ExV (chaos), using BLOSUM62-based TCRdist between CDR3 peptides within each V-J. Welch's t-statistics and random forest reduced around 510 V-J features to 10 to 15, which were used in a naive Bayes classifier (R e1071). The public reads were reprocessed in TCRdb via fastp at Q25 and MiXCR, keeping in-frame beta chains. One record per CDR3 amino acid sequence lists the most common genes and DNA. These V and J calls rely on TCRdb rather than the paper's analysis. This sample holds 300,000 to 450,000 distinct CDR3 sequences; 25% were observed only once. The leading ten clones occupy about 73% of the sample.

A patient counted as having stable Graves' hyperthyroidism if no progression to ophthalmopathy occurred over 18 months of follow-up. The hyperthyroidism patients were between 18 and 65 years old and newly diagnosed, with a disease duration of less than 2 months. Any patient with an uncontrolled infection, another autoimmune disease, pregnancy or lactation was excluded. Diagnoses were based on clinical symptoms, serum thyroxine and TRAb, thyroid ultrasound and orbital computed tomography. Ficoll-Paque density gradient centrifugation was used to isolate PBMCs from about 10 ml of fresh peripheral blood. Trizol reagent was used to extract total RNA, and RNA quality was then checked on an Agilent 2100 Bioanalyzer. The entry originates in a study of T cells in Graves' hyperthyroidism and ophthalmopathy (dated by TCRdb to between 2018 and 2020). In terms of the full investigation: Peripheral blood was sampled at the time of initial diagnosis, prior to any treatment. TCR V-J signatures able to tell the groups apart were searched for in a discovery cohort of more than 90 patients, of whom over 40 had Graves' ophthalmopathy and 55 to 60 had stable Graves' hyperthyroidism. Prospective prediction of ophthalmopathy was tested in an independent validation cohort consisting of 18 hyperthyroidism patients and over 15 patients who later progressed to ophthalmopathy. The 75 to 100 discovery patients were divided at random into training and test sets in a 7:3 ratio. In addition, the study compared T-cell repertoires in thyroid tissue and in blood from over 5 Graves' hyperthyroidism patients. Once sampling was done, hyperthyroidism patients were given methimazole at a starting dose of 30 mg daily, whereas ophthalmopathy patients were given high-dose intravenous methylprednisolone. The paper describes TCR Vbeta CDR3 sequencing of more than 120 peripheral blood samples, made up of 43 ophthalmopathy patients, some 76 hyperthyroidism patients and roughly 17 progressor patients. The investigation overall reported the following: In validation, progression to ophthalmopathy was predicted by the model with about 70% sensitivity and roughly 76% specificity, a median of roughly 6 months before onset. No statistical method was used to set the sample size in advance, and investigators knew the group allocation. Ophthalmopathy was separated from stable hyperthyroidism by a 13 V-J signature model, with over 85% sensitivity and approximately 84% specificity obtained in cross-validation and 80%/75% obtained in testing. Most expanded thyroid clonotypes (frequency above 0.001) were also detected in blood, a finding suggesting that blood repertoires may reflect thyroid immune responses.

This sequence was found in a man aged 50-59 years with Graves' hyperthyroidism. The specimen was blood.

The CDR3 reads CSASYETSGKREQFF. The nucleotides are TGCAGTGCTAGCTACGAGACTAGCGGGAAGAGAGAGCAGTTCTTC. The receptor chain draws on TRBV20-1 and TRBJ2-1, with 11 central nucleotides matching TRBD2. Ends trimmed: V by 3 bases, J by 10 bases; bases unmatched to a gene: 11. The CDR3 goes from the cysteine to the phenylalanine over 15 residues. Of all the DNA, just the CDR3 is kept, 45 bases in frame from base 1. CDR1 and CDR2 are read off the germline V gene (reference sequence) as DFQATT and SNEGSKA.